This T cell receptor (beta chain) was identified in a study of blood T cell repertoires in COVID-19. Study overall: The study drew acute and convalescent COVID-19 samples from the United States, Italy and Spain. From T cells, B-cell-depleted T cells, or PBMCs came the material, which was cDNA or gDNA.

Sequencing used immunoSEQ multiplex PCR; TCRdb keeps in-frame clones, though not all of them. The sample lists about 100,000 clones, over 75% occurring once. CDR3 length equals 16 residues. Germline loops: CDR1 WNHNN, CDR2 SYGVQD (reference sequence). Trimming took off 0 bases at V and 6 bases at J, with 18 bases between the two ends. The material sequenced was peripheral blood. The chain joins TRBV10-1 to TRBJ2-7; D might be TRBD2 (6 bases). The origin of this receptor is a woman aged 70-85 years with acute or convalescent COVID-19. CDR3 nucleotide sequence: TGCGCCAGCAGTGAGTCTGCTAGCCGCGGGGCCTGCGAGCAGTACTTC. Residues: CASSESASRGACEQYF.